The table lists the clone carrying this T cell receptor beta chain with a few counts. The antigen remains unidentified. The record originates from a study of T cells after yellow fever vaccination. UMIs and a universal primer site were added when TCR cDNA was made by 5'RACE template switching. TCRdb re-derived calls from the 5' RACE reads in MiXCR, one entry per CDR3 protein. The data contain about 330,000 distinct CDR3 sequences, roughly 4.3% of them seen just once; the ten biggest clones take up roughly 25%. Overall study findings and caveats: On re-exposure, the response was weaker but peaked faster, at day 5 versus 15.

Sequencing was performed on PBMCs, taken 5 days after the yellow fever booster vaccination. The source is a man younger than 35 who received the YFV17D yellow fever vaccine.

In DNA, the CDR3 is TGTGCCAGCAGCTTTGGCCATGGCTACACCTTC. Protein product: CASSFGHGYTF. This chain links TRBV7-9 with TRBJ1-2; D remains ambiguous. The germline gives CDR1 SEHNR, CDR2 FQNEAQ (reference sequence). The CDR3 contains 11 residues. Trimming shortened V by 3 bases and J by 6 bases, and 5 bases separated the two germline ends.